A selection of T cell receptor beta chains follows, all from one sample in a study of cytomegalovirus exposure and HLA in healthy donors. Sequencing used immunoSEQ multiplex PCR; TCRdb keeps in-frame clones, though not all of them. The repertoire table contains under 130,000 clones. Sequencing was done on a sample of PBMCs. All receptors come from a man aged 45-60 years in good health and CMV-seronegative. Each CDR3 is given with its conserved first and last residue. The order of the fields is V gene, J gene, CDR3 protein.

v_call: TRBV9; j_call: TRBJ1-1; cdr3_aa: CASSVAAGLQSTEAFF
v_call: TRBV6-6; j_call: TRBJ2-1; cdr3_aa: CASSPSGGTYNEQFF
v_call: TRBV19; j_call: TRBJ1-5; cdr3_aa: CASAPAGDVSQPQHF
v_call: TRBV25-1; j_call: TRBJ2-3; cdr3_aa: CASSERGFQDTQYF
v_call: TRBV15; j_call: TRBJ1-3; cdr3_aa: CATSRDQASSGNTIYF
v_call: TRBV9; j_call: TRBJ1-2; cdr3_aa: CASGQGTGYTF
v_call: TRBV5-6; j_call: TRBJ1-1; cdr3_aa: CASSPADRYEAFF
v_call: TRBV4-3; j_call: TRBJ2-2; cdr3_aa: CASSLDSPGELFF
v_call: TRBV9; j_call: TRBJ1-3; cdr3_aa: CASGYDRVVGNTIYF
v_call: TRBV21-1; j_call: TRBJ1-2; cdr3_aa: CASTPNGYTF
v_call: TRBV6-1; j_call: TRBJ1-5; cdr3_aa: CASGSIYSNQPQHF
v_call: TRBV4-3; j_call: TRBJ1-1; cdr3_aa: CASSQRGLVNTEAFF
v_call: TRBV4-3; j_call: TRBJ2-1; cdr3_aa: CASSQGASDNEQFF
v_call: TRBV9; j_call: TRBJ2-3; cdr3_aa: CASSRGGGHTDTQYF
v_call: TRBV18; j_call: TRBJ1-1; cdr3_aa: CASSPPDRRTEAFF
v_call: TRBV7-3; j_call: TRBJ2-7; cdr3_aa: CASSPSGLAYEQYF
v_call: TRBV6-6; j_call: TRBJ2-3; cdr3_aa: CASRQAGTSNTQYF
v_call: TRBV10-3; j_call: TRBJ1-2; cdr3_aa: CAISSDRGPGGYTF
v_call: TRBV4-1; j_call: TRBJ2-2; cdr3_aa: CASSQSRTGSTGELFF
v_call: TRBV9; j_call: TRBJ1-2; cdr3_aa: CASTPTVGNYGYTF
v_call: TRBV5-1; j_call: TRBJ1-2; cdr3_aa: CASSLDTGSNYGYTF
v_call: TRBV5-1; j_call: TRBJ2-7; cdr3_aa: CASSTDSGGVEQYF
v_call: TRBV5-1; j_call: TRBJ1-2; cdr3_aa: CASSLGQGDGYTF
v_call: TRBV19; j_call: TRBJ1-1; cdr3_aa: CASSLRTGGFMGAEAFF
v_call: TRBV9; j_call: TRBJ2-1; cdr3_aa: CASGTSGHNEQFF
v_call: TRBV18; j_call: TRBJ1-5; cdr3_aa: CASSPGTVQPQHF
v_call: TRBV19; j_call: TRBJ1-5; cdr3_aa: CASRDRASNQPQHF